This T cell receptor beta chain is from a study of shared clonotypes between healthy human individuals. Study-level points and caveats: The genetic and exposure-history diversity represented was limited by few donors.

Points on this clone: Its antigen is unknown.

Profiled with immunoSEQ multiplex PCR; TCRdb holds only in-frame clones, not every one. Of more than 2 million clones listed, roughly 93% were seen once; the top ten hold 1.5% to 2%. Terminally differentiated effector memory CD45RA+ cells were excluded by CCR7 positive selection of CD45RO-negative cells. The sample consisted of naive CD8+ T cells from PBMCs. The sequence derives from a man aged 18 to 35 in good health. Some clones in this sample may be carry-over from other donors' samples.

The CDR3 spells CASSSRLGSSETQYF. CDR3 DNA sequence: TGTGCCAGCAGCTCTCGACTAGGATCGTCGGAGACCCAGTACTTC. The rearrangement links TRBV13 to TRBJ2-5; tentatively, D is TRBD2 (6 bases). The CDR3 covers 15 residues. The germline V gene encodes CDR1 PRHDT and CDR2 FYEKMQ (reference sequence). Deletions cut 4 bases from V and 5 bases from J, with 17 bases between.